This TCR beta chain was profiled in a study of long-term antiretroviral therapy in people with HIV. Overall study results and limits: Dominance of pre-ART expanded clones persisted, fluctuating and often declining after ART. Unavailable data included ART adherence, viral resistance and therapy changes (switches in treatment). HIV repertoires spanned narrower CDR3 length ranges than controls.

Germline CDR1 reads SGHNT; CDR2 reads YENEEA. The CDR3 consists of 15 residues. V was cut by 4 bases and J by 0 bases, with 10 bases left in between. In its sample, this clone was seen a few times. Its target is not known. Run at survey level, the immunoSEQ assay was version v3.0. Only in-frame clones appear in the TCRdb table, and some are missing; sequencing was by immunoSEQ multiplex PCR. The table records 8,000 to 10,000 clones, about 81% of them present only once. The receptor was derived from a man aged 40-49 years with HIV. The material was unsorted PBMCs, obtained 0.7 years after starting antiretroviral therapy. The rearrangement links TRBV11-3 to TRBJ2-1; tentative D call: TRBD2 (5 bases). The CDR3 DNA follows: TGTGCCAGCAGCTCGGACTCCTACTCCTACAATGAGCAGTTCTTC. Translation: CASSSDSYSYNEQFF.